The present T cell receptor (beta chain) was sequenced within a study of T cells after yellow fever vaccination. Background on the study: Libraries from low-cell-number fractions were prepared with the SMART-Seq v4 Ultra Low Input RNA kit. Study conclusions and caveats: Peaking faster, on day 5 versus 15, the secondary response was nonetheless weaker. Abundant clonotypes from the bulk population could have been carried over as contaminants into FACS-sorted repertoires.

The germline V and J ends were trimmed by 3 bases and 4 bases, with 10 bases remaining between them. The germline V gene has CDR1 ENHRY and CDR2 SYGVKD. There are 14 residues in the CDR3. This clonotype has a handful of counts. Its antigen is not identified. UMIs and a universal primer site were added when TCR cDNA was made by 5'RACE template switching. Each CDR3 protein gets one entry after TCRdb re-called the 5' RACE reads with MiXCR. The table has hundreds of thousands of distinct CDR3 sequences, about 19% seen once. The chain links TRBV10-3 to TRBJ1-3; D is unclear. The source was PBMCs, collected before the yellow fever booster vaccination. This sequence was found in a young man who received the YFV17D yellow fever vaccine. The CDR3 DNA reads TGTGCCATCAGTGATCCCGTCTACGGAAACACCATATATTTT. The encoded protein is CAISDPVYGNTIYF.